These T cell receptor beta chains were read from a single sample in a study of shared clonotypes between healthy human individuals. Method: immunoSEQ multiplex PCR; TCRdb's copy keeps in-frame clones and lacks some. The data show approximately 2.5 million clones, just over 90% seen once. Material: naive CD4+ T cells sorted from blood. Receptors were obtained from a man between 18 and 29 years old in good health. The CDR3 runs from the conserved cysteine through the conserved F or W. A D gene is named only where the DNA matches it firmly. Not every row has a clone size; where given, it reads once, few, many or a size class.

clone size: NA; V gene: TRBV6-5; J gene: TRBJ1-2; D gene: NA; CDR3 DNA: TGTGCCAGCAGATCTCTTCCGGGCGGCTATGGCTACACCTTC; CDR3 protein: CASRSLPGGYGYTF
clone size: NA; V gene: TRBV10-3; J gene: TRBJ2-6; D gene: NA; CDR3 DNA: TGTGCCATCAGTGTTTCTGGGGCCAACGTCCTGACTTTC; CDR3 protein: CAISVSGANVLTF
clone size: NA; V gene: TRBV5-4; J gene: TRBJ1-6; D gene: NA; CDR3 DNA: TGTGCCAGCAGCTTGATGAATTCACCCCTCCACTTT; CDR3 protein: CASSLMNSPLHF
clone size: NA; V gene: TRBV30; J gene: TRBJ1-4; D gene: NA; CDR3 DNA: TGTGCCTGGACCCCGGGCAGGCCTAATGAAAAACTGTTTTTT; CDR3 protein: CAWTPGRPNEKLFF
clone size: NA; V gene: TRBV29-1; J gene: TRBJ2-7; D gene: NA; CDR3 DNA: TGCAGCGTTGTTGAGGGTCCCCCCTACGAGCAGTACTTC; CDR3 protein: CSVVEGPPYEQYF
clone size: NA; V gene: TRBV10-3; J gene: TRBJ2-7; D gene: NA; CDR3 DNA: TGTGCCATCAGTGATCCGGGACCTTCGACTTCCTACGAGCAGTACTTC; CDR3 protein: CAISDPGPSTSYEQYF
clone size: NA; V gene: TRBV28; J gene: TRBJ2-1; D gene: NA; CDR3 DNA: TGTGCCAGCAGTTGGACCTTCAATGAGCAGTTCTTC; CDR3 protein: CASSWTFNEQFF
clone size: NA; V gene: TRBV2; J gene: TRBJ1-1; D gene: NA; CDR3 DNA: TGTGCCAGCAGTGCCGAGGGACTTGTGAACACTGAAGCTTTCTTT; CDR3 protein: CASSAEGLVNTEAFF
clone size: NA; V gene: TRBV10-3; J gene: TRBJ2-1; D gene: TRBD2; CDR3 DNA: TGTGCCATCAGTGAGTCGGGGACTAGCGGGAGGGCGGAGGAGCAGTTCTTC; CDR3 protein: CAISESGTSGRAEEQFF
clone size: NA; V gene: TRBV6-1; J gene: TRBJ2-7; D gene: NA; CDR3 DNA: TGTGCCAGCAATCTACACCCCTCCTACGAGCAGTACTTC; CDR3 protein: CASNLHPSYEQYF
clone size: NA; V gene: TRBV4-2; J gene: TRBJ1-2; D gene: NA; CDR3 DNA: TGTGCCAGCAGCCAAGATGGACAGTCCTATGGCTACACCTTC; CDR3 protein: CASSQDGQSYGYTF
clone size: NA; V gene: TRBV6-1; J gene: TRBJ1-6; D gene: NA; CDR3 DNA: TGTGCCAGCAGTGGGGGGGGAACCTCACCCCTCCACTTT; CDR3 protein: CASSGGGTSPLHF
clone size: NA; V gene: TRBV9; J gene: TRBJ2-3; D gene: TRBD2; CDR3 DNA: TGTGCCAGCAGCGTATTAAGCGGGAGTGTGACAGATACGCAGTATTTT; CDR3 protein: CASSVLSGSVTDTQYF
clone size: few; V gene: TRBV7-9; J gene: TRBJ1-1; D gene: NA; CDR3 DNA: TGTGCCAGCAGCCCCTTGGGGTTGGGGAACACTGAAGCTTTCTTT; CDR3 protein: CASSPLGLGNTEAFF
clone size: NA; V gene: TRBV5-1; J gene: TRBJ2-5; D gene: NA; CDR3 DNA: TGCGCCAGCAGCTACGGGACTCCAGAGACCCAGTACTTC; CDR3 protein: CASSYGTPETQYF
clone size: NA; V gene: TRBV20-1; J gene: TRBJ2-5; D gene: NA; CDR3 DNA: TGCAGTGCTCACGTGGGGACCCAGTACTTC; CDR3 protein: CSAHVGTQYF
clone size: NA; V gene: TRBV5-1; J gene: TRBJ2-7; D gene: NA; CDR3 DNA: TGCGCCAGCAGCTTGGAATCCGGTCTTAACTACGAGCAGTACTTC; CDR3 protein: CASSLESGLNYEQYF
clone size: NA; V gene: TRBV5-4; J gene: TRBJ1-2; D gene: TRBD1; CDR3 DNA: TGTGCCAGCAGCGGACTACAGGGGGCTGACTATGGCTACACCTTC; CDR3 protein: CASSGLQGADYGYTF
clone size: NA; V gene: TRBV18; J gene: TRBJ2-7; D gene: NA; CDR3 DNA: TGTGCCAGCTCAGCTTCGGGGGGACAGTCCTACGAGCAGTACTTC; CDR3 protein: CASSASGGQSYEQYF
clone size: NA; V gene: TRBV2; J gene: TRBJ2-7; D gene: NA; CDR3 DNA: TGTGCCAGCAGTGAAAGAGGGGGAAGGGAGAGCTCCTACGAGCAGTACTTC; CDR3 protein: CASSERGGRESSYEQYF
clone size: NA; V gene: TRBV29-1; J gene: TRBJ2-3; D gene: TRBD2; CDR3 DNA: TGCAGCGTTGAAGGGAGGCTAGCGGGCGACACAGATACGCAGTATTTT; CDR3 protein: CSVEGRLAGDTDTQYF
clone size: NA; V gene: TRBV15; J gene: TRBJ1-4; D gene: NA; CDR3 DNA: TGTGCCACCAGCAGAGAGAAAATATTAGGGGGACTGTTTTTT; CDR3 protein: CATSREKILGGLFF
clone size: NA; V gene: TRBV19; J gene: TRBJ2-2; D gene: NA; CDR3 DNA: TGTGCCAGTAGTTCACCGGGACAAATAACCGGGGAGCTGTTTTTT; CDR3 protein: CASSSPGQITGELFF
clone size: NA; V gene: TRBV18; J gene: TRBJ1-2; D gene: TRBD1; CDR3 DNA: TGTGCCAGCTCACCTGACAGGGGCAGCGGCTACACCTTC; CDR3 protein: CASSPDRGSGYTF
clone size: NA; V gene: TRBV5-1; J gene: TRBJ2-5; D gene: NA; CDR3 DNA: TGCGCCAGCAGCGTGGGACTCGAGGCGGAGACCCAGTACTTC; CDR3 protein: CASSVGLEAETQYF
clone size: NA; V gene: TRBV6-5; J gene: TRBJ2-7; D gene: TRBD1; CDR3 DNA: TGTGCCAGCAGTTACCGGACAGGCAGAGACTACGAGCAGTACTTC; CDR3 protein: CASSYRTGRDYEQYF
clone size: NA; V gene: TRBV4-1; J gene: TRBJ1-4; D gene: NA; CDR3 DNA: TGCGCCAGCAGCCAAGACCGGGCCTCCAATGAAAAACTGTTTTTT; CDR3 protein: CASSQDRASNEKLFF
clone size: NA; V gene: TRBV28; J gene: TRBJ2-7; D gene: NA; CDR3 DNA: TGTGCCAGCAGTGATGGGACATTTACCTACGAGCAGTACTTC; CDR3 protein: CASSDGTFTYEQYF
clone size: NA; V gene: TRBV18; J gene: TRBJ2-6; D gene: NA; CDR3 DNA: TGTGCCAGCTCAGATATTCCTCCGACGATCTCTGGGGCCAACGTCCTGACTTTC; CDR3 protein: CASSDIPPTISGANVLTF
clone size: NA; V gene: TRBV5-6; J gene: TRBJ2-2; D gene: NA; CDR3 DNA: TGTGCCAGCAGCTCCCCGGGCAGGGCGATCGGGGAGCTGTTTTTT; CDR3 protein: CASSSPGRAIGELFF
clone size: NA; V gene: TRBV27; J gene: TRBJ1-3; D gene: NA; CDR3 DNA: TGTGCCAGCAGTCCCATGGGGGCTGGAAACACCATATATTTT; CDR3 protein: CASSPMGAGNTIYF